Sequencing of this TCR beta chain was carried out in a study of identical twins. This clonotype has just a few counts. The V gene lost 0 bases and the J gene lost 5 bases, with 11 bases spanning the gap. The length of the CDR3 is 14 residues. Germline CDR1 and CDR2: SGHRS and YFSETQ. TCRdb used MiXCR to reprocess the 5' RACE reads, holding one entry per CDR3 protein. The sample gives just over 450,000 distinct CDR3 sequences, 14% of which show up once; around 0.48% is in the top ten. The sample also formed part of further work on yellow fever vaccine responses in identical twins.

Sequenced sample: CD4+ T cells sorted from blood. This clonotype was sampled from a woman aged 18-29 years in good health. This sequence joins TRBV5-1 and TRBJ2-5, with no clear D. This chain's CDR3 is CASSLAGNVETQYF. Here the CDR3 DNA reads TGCGCCAGCAGCTTGGCCGGAAATGTTGAGACCCAGTACTTC.